The 16 T cell receptor beta chains presented below share a single source sample, sequenced in a study of blood T cell repertoires in COVID-19. Data came from immunoSEQ multiplex PCR; TCRdb stores just in-frame clones and leaves some out. The sample has 25,000 to 30,000 clones, around 89% seen once; the top ten hold 9% to 10%. The sequencing input was peripheral blood. These receptors originate from a human donor in a cohort sampled during active COVID-19.

The V call is TRBV10-3, the J call TRBJ2-2; TRBD1 might be the D (5 bases). Germline V CDR1 and CDR2: ENHRY, SYGVKD. V lost 7 bases and J 2 bases, leaving 8 bases between the germline ends. The CDR3 extends over 13 amino acids. The CDR3 region is CAIKTDNTGELFF. In nucleotides, the CDR3 is TGTGCCATCAAGACAGATAACACCGGGGAGCTGTTTTTT.

V is TRBV5-4 and J is TRBJ2-1; 10 positions match TRBD2. Germline loops: CDR1 SGHNT, CDR2 YYREEE (reference sequence). This CDR3 is 16 amino acids long. Unmatched junction bases numbered 6, after V lost 2 bases and J lost 4 bases. The CDR3 loop reads CASSLPPSGGYNEQFF. Here the CDR3 DNA reads TGTGCCAGCAGCTTACCGCCTAGCGGGGGTTACAATGAGCAGTTCTTC.

This chain joins TRBV7-8 and TRBJ2-7; D call uncertain. Trimming left V 1 base short and J 2 bases short, with 6 bases between. The germline V gene has CDR1 SGHVS and CDR2 FQNEAQ. The CDR3 is 13 residues long. DNA of the CDR3: TGTGCCAGCAGCTTAGTAAGCGCCTACGAGCAGTACTTC. It specifies CASSLVSAYEQYF.

This chain links TRBV27 with TRBJ2-7; possible D gene TRBD2, 7 bases. Germline assignment: CDR1 MNHEY and CDR2 SMNVEV (reference sequence). Deletions cut 4 bases from V and 7 bases from J, with 23 bases between. The CDR3 extends over 16 amino acids. CDR3 residues: CASSSGGWGALEEQYF. Here the CDR3 DNA reads TGTGCCAGCAGTTCGGGGGGCTGGGGGGCTTTGGAGGAGCAGTACTTC.

The rearrangement joins TRBV6-2 or TRBV6-3 to TRBJ2-1; 13 positions match TRBD2. Trimming took 3 bases from V and 8 from J; bases not matched to a gene: 7. Germline V CDR1 and CDR2: MNHEY, SVGEGT. The CDR3 runs 16 residues. CDR3 sequence (DNA): TGTGCCAGCAGTTATTTACTAGCGGGGGGGACGGATGAGCAGTTCTTC. Amino acids: CASSYLLAGGTDEQFF.

This clone appeared a single time. This chain joins TRBV5-1 and TRBJ2-7; TRBD2 is a possible D gene (5 bases). Looked up from germline, CDR1 is SGHRS and CDR2 is YFSETQ. This CDR3 region has 15 residues. V gave up 0 bases and J gave up 2 bases, with 12 bases separating them. The CDR3 sequence is CASSLAEGLTYEQYF. The CDR3 DNA reads as TGCGCCAGCAGCTTGGCCGAGGGTTTAACCTACGAGCAGTACTTC.

The J gene is TRBJ1-1, the V gene TRBV6-1, with TRBD1 identical over 11 bases. CDR1 and CDR2 from the germline V gene are MNHNS and SASEGT. There are 17 residues in the CDR3. The V segment lost 4 bases and the J segment 3 bases; nucleotides outside the gene matches: 10. The DNA for the CDR3 is TGTGCCAGCAGTGGCCGGGACAGGGGGACTAGGGACACTGAAGCTTTCTTT. It specifies CASSGRDRGTRDTEAFF.

Here the CDR3 reads CASSQEAVVNYGYTF. The DNA for the CDR3 is TGCGCCAGCAGCCAAGAGGCGGTTGTGAACTATGGCTACACCTTC. J is TRBJ1-2 and V is TRBV4-1; no firm D call. CDR1 is MGHRA and CDR2 is YSYEKL in the germline V gene. The CDR3 runs to 15 residues. Trimming left V 0 bases short and J 2 bases short, with 10 bases between.

This sequence joins TRBV5-1 and TRBJ2-7; 8 bases align to TRBD1. The V gene end was trimmed by 3 bases and the J gene end by 9 bases; junction bases not matched to a gene: 11. The length of the CDR3 is 14 residues. Germline lookup yields CDR1 SGHRS and CDR2 YFSETQ. CDR3 protein: CASSSSADRVAQYF. For the CDR3, the DNA is TGCGCCAGCAGCTCTTCCGCGGACAGGGTGGCGCAGTACTTC. Together with reference TRBV5-1 and TRBJ2-7, the CDR3 gives the full variable domain: KAGVTQTPRYLIKTRGQQVTLSCSPISGHRSVSWYQQTPGQGLQFLFEYFSETQRNKGNFPGRFSGRQFSNSRSEMNVSTLELGDSALYLCASSSSADRVAQYFGPGTRLTVT.

This chain uses TRBV28 with TRBJ1-2; 9 nucleotides align to TRBD1. This CDR3 has 14 amino acids. CDR1 and CDR2 from the germline V gene are MDHEN and SYDVKM. Unmatched junction bases numbered 7, after V lost 4 bases and J lost 7 bases. The CDR3 sequence is CASSYGQGKRGYTF. The DNA of the CDR3 is TGTGCCAGCAGTTACGGACAGGGGAAGCGTGGCTACACCTTC.

The chain carries TRBV10-3 and TRBJ1-4; a weak D match, TRBD1 (6 bases). Trimming pared 10 bases from V and 0 bases from J, leaving 15 bases between. Germline V gene sequence: CDR1 ENHRY, CDR2 SYGVKD. The CDR3 totals 15 residues. CDR3 amino acids: CASSTGITTNEKLFF. CDR3 bases: TGTGCCAGTTCAACAGGGATTACAACTAATGAAAAACTGTTTTTT.

V is TRBV3-1 (or the pseudogene TRBV3-2) and J is TRBJ2-5, with TRBD1 matching over 8 bases. The germline CDR1 and CDR2 sequences are LGHDT and YNNKEL (reference sequence). There are 15 residues in the CDR3. With 4 bases clipped from V and 4 bases from J, the junction kept 8 bases outside the gene matches. Here the CDR3 reads CASSPRTGLTETQYF. In nucleotides, the CDR3 is TGTGCCAGCAGCCCCCGGACAGGGCTGACAGAGACCCAGTACTTC.

The chain carries TRBV28 and TRBJ2-2; 7 bases fit TRBD1. The V gene's germline CDR1 is MDHEN and CDR2 SYDVKM. With 3 bases clipped from V and 1 base from J, the junction kept 8 bases outside the gene matches. This CDR3 region has 17 residues. The CDR3 region has the DNA TGTGCCAGCAGTTTTAACCCGCGGACAGGGAACACCGGGGAGCTGTTTTTT. It is translated as CASSFNPRTGNTGELFF.

The chain employs TRBV6-5 and TRBJ2-3; TRBD2 might be the D (6 bases). The CDR3 consists of 14 residues. Germline values: CDR1 MNHEY, CDR2 SVGAGI. V lost 6 bases, J lost 1 base, and 11 bases lay in between. The CDR3 region has the DNA TGTGCCAGCAGATCGGGACTTCGCACAGATACGCAGTATTTT. It translates to CASRSGLRTDTQYF.

The V call is TRBV7-3, the J call TRBJ2-1, with 9 bases fitting TRBD1. V dropped 4 bases and J dropped 9; count of bases not matched to a gene: 10. Germline values: CDR1 SGHTA, CDR2 FQGTGA. The CDR3 is 15 residues long. CDR3 residues: CASSWGGTGLGEQFF. In DNA, the CDR3 is TGTGCCAGCAGCTGGGGCGGGACAGGGTTAGGTGAGCAGTTCTTC. Full variable domain (outside the CDR3, taken from reference TRBV7-3 and TRBJ2-1): GAGVSQTPSNKVTEKGKYVELRCDPISGHTALYWYRQSLGQGPEFLIYFQGTGAADDSGLPNDRFFAVRPEGSVSTLKIQRTERGDSAVYLCASSWGGTGLGEQFFGPGTRLTVL.

A word on this clone: At one end the junction does not follow the germline gene, possibly because of a read error. V is TRBV5-5 and J is TRBJ1-5; 9 bases match TRBD1. This CDR3 comprises 16 residues. Germline CDR1 reads SGHKS; CDR2 reads YYEKEE (reference sequence). CDR3 loop: CACSPFWDRGNQPQHF. The DNA for the CDR3 is TGTGCCTGCAGCCCCTTCTGGGACAGGGGCAATCAGCCCCAGCATTTT.